The clone carrying this T cell receptor (beta chain) was seen many times. As yet, its antigen is unknown. These data come from a study of Graves' ophthalmopathy and Graves' hyperthyroidism. Study context: The stable label applied to hyperthyroidism with no ophthalmopathy within 18 months of follow-up. Overall study findings and caveats: The blood repertoire also included most expanded thyroid clonotypes above 0.001 frequency.

The study recruited hyperthyroidism patients aged 18 to 65 who were newly diagnosed, under 2 months' duration. Thyroid ultrasound, orbital computed tomography, TRAb, serum thyroxine and clinical symptoms formed the basis of diagnosis. This CDR3 is 13 amino acids long. CDR1 and CDR2 from the germline V gene are LGHDT and YNNKEL (reference sequence). Between the trimmed V and J ends, which lost 1 base and 5 bases, there was a span of 8 bases. The sequenced template was RNA, covering the TCR beta CDR3 region. An opening RT-PCR round employed HTBI primers and preceded a second-round multiplex PCR. TCRdb fed the multiplex PCR reads into MiXCR, producing one record per CDR3 protein. The table includes around 520,000 distinct CDR3 sequences, approximately 37% detected once.

J is TRBJ2-5 and V is TRBV3-1, with D possibly TRBD2 on 6 matching bases. Sequencing used peripheral blood or thyroid tissue (not recorded which). This receptor was taken from an adult man with Graves' hyperthyroidism. CDR3 DNA sequence: TGTGCCAGCAGCCAAGCGAGCGGGGAGACCCAGTACTTC. This codes for CASSQASGETQYF.